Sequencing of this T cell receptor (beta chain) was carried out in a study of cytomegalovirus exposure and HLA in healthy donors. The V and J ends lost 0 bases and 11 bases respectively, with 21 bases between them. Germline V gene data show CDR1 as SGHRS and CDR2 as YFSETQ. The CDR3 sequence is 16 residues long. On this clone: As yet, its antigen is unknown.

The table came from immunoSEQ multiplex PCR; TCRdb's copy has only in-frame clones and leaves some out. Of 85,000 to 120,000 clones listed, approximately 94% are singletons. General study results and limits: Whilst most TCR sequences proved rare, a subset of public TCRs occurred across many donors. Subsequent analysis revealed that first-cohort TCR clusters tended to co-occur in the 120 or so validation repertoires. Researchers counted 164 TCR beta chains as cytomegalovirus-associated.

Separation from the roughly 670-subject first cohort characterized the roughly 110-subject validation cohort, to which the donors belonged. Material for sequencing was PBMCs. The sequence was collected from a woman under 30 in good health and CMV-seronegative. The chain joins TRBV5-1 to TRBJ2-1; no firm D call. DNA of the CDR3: TGCGCCAGCAGCTTGGCCGGGTCCGAGGTTGCAAGGCAGCAGTTCTTC. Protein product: CASSLAGSEVARQQFF.